This TCR beta chain was obtained from a study of blood T cell repertoires in COVID-19. As for the study in general: Nucleic acid was either cDNA or gDNA, and it came from T cells, B-cell-depleted T cells, or PBMCs.

The CDR3 spans 13 residues. With 6 bases clipped from V and 3 bases from J, the junction kept 1 base outside the gene matches. Germline-derived CDR1 and CDR2 are ENHRY and SYGVKD. Original processing methods: Estimation of nucleated cell counts relied on the amplification of reference gene primers. Using immunoSEQ multiplex PCR, the repertoire was profiled, and TCRdb retains in-frame clones only, with some absent. The V and J calls and clone size are taken from that table; D and trimming were inferred from the DNA. The repertoire consists of over 200,000 clones, with roughly 90% occurring once and the leading ten covering roughly 0.8%. This clone was observed a handful of times.

Sequenced sample: peripheral blood. The receptor comes from a woman aged 30 to 39 with acute or convalescent COVID-19. The chain combines TRBV10-3 with TRBJ1-5; TRBD1 matches 8 bases. As DNA, the CDR3 is TGTGCCATCAGGACAGGGGACAATCAGCCCCAGCATTTT. This sequence encodes CAIRTGDNQPQHF.